This TCR beta chain appears in the sequencing data of a study of beta chain features in type 1 diabetes. Study observations and caveats: Among patients, naive, central memory and Treg TCRB repertoires appeared more similar than among healthy donors. TCRB CDR3s from Type 1 diabetes patients were moderately but significantly shorter in all four CD4+ subsets.

As to this clone: Antigen: not known.

Expressed TCRB transcripts were sequenced after all isolated RNA was converted to cDNA. Sequencing used immunoSEQ multiplex PCR; TCRdb keeps in-frame clones, though not all of them. The repertoire holds tens of thousands of clones, with more than 45% as singletons. This CDR3 is 15 amino acids long. V was shortened by 5 bases and J by 4 bases, with 14 bases between the two germline ends. Germline CDR1 and CDR2: MNHEY and SVGAGI. The gene calls are TRBV6-5 and TRBJ2-2; possible D gene TRBD1, 6 bases. The receptor was derived from a man between 18 and 29 years old with type 1 diabetes. Material: stem cell memory CD4+ T cells from blood. The chain's CDR3 is CASSLQGRATGELFF. CDR3 nucleotides: TGTGCCAGCAGTCTACAGGGCCGGGCCACCGGGGAGCTGTTTTTT.